The 8 T cell receptor beta chains below come from one sample, sequenced in a study of blood T cell repertoires in COVID-19. Clones were sequenced by immunoSEQ multiplex PCR, and TCRdb holds only the in-frame ones, with some missing. The sample includes 150,000 to 200,000 clones, roughly 83% of them seen just once. Sequenced: PBMCs or T cells enriched from blood (not recorded which). The receptor set was obtained from a woman in her fifties or sixties who had recovered from COVID-19.

The genes are TRBV30 and TRBJ2-5; tentative D call: TRBD2 (5 bases). V dropped 3 bases and J dropped 7 bases, with 15 bases sitting between them. Germline V lookup: CDR1 GTSNPN, CDR2 SVGIG (reference sequence). The CDR3 is 13 amino acids. The CDR3 DNA is TGTGCCTGGAGATGGACTGCTTCTGGGACCCAGTACTTC. Encoded protein: CAWRWTASGTQYF. Drawing the rest from reference TRBV30 and TRBJ2-5, the complete variable domain is SQTIHQWPATLVQPVGSPLSLECTVEGTSNPNLYWYRQAAGRGLQLLFYSVGIGQISSEVPQNLSASRPQDRQFILSSKKLLLSDSGFYLCAWRWTASGTQYFGPGTRLLVL.

The V call is TRBV6-2 or TRBV6-3, the J call TRBJ1-5; D uncertain. This CDR3 is built from 12 residues. V was pared by 4 bases and J by 8 bases, with 9 bases between. Germline assignment: CDR1 MNHEY and CDR2 SVGEGT. The CDR3 is CASSSPPKPQHF. The DNA of the CDR3 is TGTGCCAGCAGTTCACCGCCTAAGCCCCAGCATTTT.

This clone was observed many times. This chain joins TRBV4-2 and TRBJ2-3; TRBD1 matches 9 bases. The germline gives CDR1 LGHNA, CDR2 YNFKEQ. The V gene end was trimmed by 5 bases and the J gene end by 3 bases; junction bases not matched to a gene: 15. The CDR3 extends over 18 amino acids. CDR3 loop: CASSSPPGQGLRTDTQYF. The CDR3 DNA is TGTGCCAGCAGCTCTCCCCCGGGACAGGGTTTGAGGACAGATACGCAGTATTTT.

This clone was seen only once. The J gene is TRBJ1-4, the V gene TRBV12-3 or TRBV12-4, with D perhaps matching TRBD1 (6 bases). Trimming shortened V by 3 bases and J by 8 bases, and 7 bases separated the two germline ends. The CDR3 totals 12 residues. CDR3 sequence: CASSFRGEKLFF. DNA for the CDR3: TGTGCCAGCAGTTTTAGGGGGGAAAAACTGTTTTTT.

The genes are TRBV4-1 and TRBJ1-2, with D perhaps TRBD1 (6 bases). This CDR3 is built from 15 residues. Germline lookup yields CDR1 MGHRA and CDR2 YSYEKL. Trimming stripped 0 bases from V and 8 bases from J, with 16 bases between. CDR3 bases: TGCGCCAGCAGCCAAGATACAGGGCGGATGGAAGGCTACACCTTC. This codes for CASSQDTGRMEGYTF.

J is TRBJ2-3 and V is TRBV7-2; 9 nucleotides match TRBD2. Germline V gene sequence: CDR1 SGHTA, CDR2 FQGNSA. Trimming at V came to 6 bases and at J to 4 bases, leaving 8 bases not matched to a gene. This CDR3 spans 15 amino acids. Written as DNA, the CDR3 is TGTGCCAGCAGTGCGGGGGGGAGTTTTGCAGATACGCAGTATTTT. Its protein is CASSAGGSFADTQYF.

The chain couples TRBV6-5 to TRBJ1-1; TRBD1 aligns across 7 bases. CDR3 size: 15 residues. CDR1 and CDR2 from the germline V gene are MNHEY and SVGAGI. Trimming cost V 6 bases and J 0 bases; bases outside gene matches: 7. In DNA, the CDR3 is TGTGCCAGCAGGGGGGACAGAGCTATGAACACTGAAGCTTTCTTT. This codes for CASRGDRAMNTEAFF.

V and J are TRBV2 and TRBJ2-2; D remains unclear. CDR3 size: 13 residues. Trimming cost V 6 bases and J 3 bases, with 8 bases left between them. Germline V gene lookup returns CDR1 SNHLY and CDR2 FYNNEI. The CDR3 reads CASRTEYTGELFF. The DNA for the CDR3 is TGTGCCAGCAGAACGGAGTACACCGGGGAGCTGTTTTTT.